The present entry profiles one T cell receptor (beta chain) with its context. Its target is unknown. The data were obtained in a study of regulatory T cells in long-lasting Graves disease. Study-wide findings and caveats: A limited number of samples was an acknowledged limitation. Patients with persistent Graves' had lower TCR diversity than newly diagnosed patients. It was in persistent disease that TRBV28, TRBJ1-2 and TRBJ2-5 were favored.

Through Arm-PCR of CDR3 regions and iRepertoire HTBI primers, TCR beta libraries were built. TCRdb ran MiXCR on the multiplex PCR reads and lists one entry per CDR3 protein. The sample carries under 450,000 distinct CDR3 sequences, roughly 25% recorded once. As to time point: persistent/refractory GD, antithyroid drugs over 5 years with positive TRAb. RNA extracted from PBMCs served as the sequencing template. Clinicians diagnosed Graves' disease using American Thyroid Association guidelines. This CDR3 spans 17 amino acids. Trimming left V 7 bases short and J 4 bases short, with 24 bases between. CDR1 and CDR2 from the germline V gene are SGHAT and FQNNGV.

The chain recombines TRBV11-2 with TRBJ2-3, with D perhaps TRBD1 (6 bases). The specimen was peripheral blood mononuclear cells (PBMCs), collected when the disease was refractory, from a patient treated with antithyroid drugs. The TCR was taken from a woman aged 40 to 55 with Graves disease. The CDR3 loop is CASNREGLARVADTQYF. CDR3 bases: TGTGCCAGCAACAGGGAAGGCCTGGCTCGAGTGGCAGATACGCAGTATTTT.